Listed here is a single T cell receptor beta chain. Which antigen it targets is not known. No base quality values were provided; no much bigger clone lies one nucleotide off. The study was a case-control design nested within a healthcare worker cohort in London, UK, with weekly nasopharyngeal swab PCR tests and blood sampling. Between 23 and 31 March 2020, the week of the UK lockdown, healthcare workers were enrolled and then followed up weekly for as long as 16 weeks. The CDR3 runs 15 residues from the cysteine to the phenylalanine. Just the 45-base CDR3 DNA is kept, in frame starting at base 1. As encoded in the germline V gene, CDR1 is SGHVS while CDR2 is FNYEAQ. V loses 5 bases at its end and J loses 2 bases; junction bases beyond the gene matches: 7. These data originate in a study of early T cells in non-severe SARS-CoV-2 infection (dated by TCRdb to the early 2020s). In terms of the full investigation: Bulk RNA from unsorted whole blood was used for TCR sequencing, so alpha and beta chains could not be paired.

Overall study results and their limits: VDJdb matching was skewed toward anti-spike CD8 responses and likely underestimated virus-specific expansions by missing private and CD4 specificities.

Libraries were constructed by 5' RACE. The sequencing machine was a NextSeq 500. To correct for sequencing error and PCR bias, the TCR library protocol tagged individual cDNA molecules with unique molecular identifiers. TCR alpha and beta chains were both sequenced, and the abundances of alpha and beta sequences in each sample were closely correlated with each other. The paper's processing steps were these. Decombinator V4 was used to annotate the V gene, J gene and CDR3 of the TCR sequences. Expanded TCRs were defined as changing significantly between any two time points under a Poisson model with p below 0.0001. Abundances of TCRs were expressed as counts per million after normalisation to the total number of TCRs sequenced in each sample. TRAV1-2 paired with TRAJ12, TRAJ20 or TRAJ33 defined MAIT TCRs, while TRAV10 paired with TRAJ18 defined iNKT TCRs. A search of VDJdb, accessed on 1 November 2021, was run for TCRs annotated to CMV, EBV and SARS-CoV-2, with TCRs annotated for multiple antigens excluded. TCRdb itself trimmed the public reads at Q25 with fastp, ran MiXCR and retained productive beta chains. Records with the same CDR3 protein are collapsed into one entry carrying the most frequent genes and DNA. For this entry, the V and J calls and clone size follow TCRdb and not the study's own pipeline. This sample comprises some 40,000 distinct CDR3 sequences, roughly 8% of them detected only once. The ten largest clones capture 9.5% to 15% of the sample.

This receptor was identified in an adult who was a healthcare worker with PCR-confirmed SARS-CoV-2 infection or an uninfected control (not recorded which). The chain joins TRBV7-6 to TRBJ2-3; 7 bases in the middle match TRBD2. The sequences come from whole blood, collected at baseline. The nucleotide sequence reads TGTGCCAGCAGCCCTAGAGCGGGGACCACAGATACGCAGTATTTT. Its product reads: CASSPRAGTTDTQYF.